The 3 T cell receptor beta chains below were found in one sample sequenced in a study of T cell repertoires in cytomegalovirus infection. One entry per CDR3 protein, called by TCRdb with MiXCR from the reads. The sample records under 350,000 distinct CDR3 sequences, 8% to 10% being singletons. Specimen: PBMCs. The receptors originated from a human donor in good health (CMV status not recorded). Some clones in this sample may be carry-over from other donors' samples.

This clonotype was found many times. This rearrangement joins TRBV7-2 to TRBJ2-2, with TRBD2 matching over 7 bases. Trimming at V came to 7 bases and at J to 3 bases, leaving 8 bases not matched to a gene. CDR3 length: 15 amino acids. Germline CDR1 is SGHTA and CDR2 is FQGNSA. This CDR3 reads CASTLSGGYTGELFF. For the CDR3, the DNA is TGTGCCAGCACCCTATCGGGGGGTTACACCGGGGAGCTGTTTTTT.

In this sample, this clonotype turned up a few times. This rearrangement joins TRBV7-2 to TRBJ2-4; TRBD1 is a possible D gene (5 bases). Germline assignment: CDR1 SGHTA and CDR2 FQGNSA. The CDR3 has 14 amino acids. With 0 bases removed from V and 8 bases from J, the gap between germline ends came to 11 bases. CDR3 nucleotides: TGTGCCAGCAGCTTAGCGGGGCCTATTCACATTCAGTACTTC. The encoded protein is CASSLAGPIHIQYF.

V usage is TRBV12-3 or TRBV12-4 and J usage is TRBJ2-7, with 12 bases matching TRBD2. The CDR3 extends over 16 amino acids. V shed 6 bases and J 0 bases; nucleotides not matched to a gene: 6. The CDR3 loop is CASRLSSGGASYEQYF. CDR3 nucleotides: TGTGCCAGCAGGCTCTCTAGCGGGGGGGCCTCCTACGAGCAGTACTTC.